This T cell receptor (beta chain) is drawn from a study of memory CD4+ T cells and cytomegalovirus serostatus. CDR3 length: 13 residues. V dropped 4 bases and J dropped 2 bases, with 9 bases sitting between them. Germline V gene lookup returns CDR1 SGHDN and CDR2 FVKESK. Single viable CD3+CD4+CD8-CD45RO+ cells were sorted as the memory CD4+ T cells. Sequenced by immunoSEQ multiplex PCR; TCRdb stores in-frame clones only, minus some. The sample includes 40,000 to 55,000 clones, just under 80% seen only once; the top ten take 0.5% to 0.7%. This chain connects TRBV14 to TRBJ2-7; D ambiguous. The specimen was memory CD4+ T cells from blood. This sequence was found in an adult in good health and CMV-seronegative. Here the CDR3 reads CASSPLGAYEQYF. The CDR3 DNA reads TGTGCCAGCAGCCCTCTCGGCGCCTACGAGCAGTACTTC.